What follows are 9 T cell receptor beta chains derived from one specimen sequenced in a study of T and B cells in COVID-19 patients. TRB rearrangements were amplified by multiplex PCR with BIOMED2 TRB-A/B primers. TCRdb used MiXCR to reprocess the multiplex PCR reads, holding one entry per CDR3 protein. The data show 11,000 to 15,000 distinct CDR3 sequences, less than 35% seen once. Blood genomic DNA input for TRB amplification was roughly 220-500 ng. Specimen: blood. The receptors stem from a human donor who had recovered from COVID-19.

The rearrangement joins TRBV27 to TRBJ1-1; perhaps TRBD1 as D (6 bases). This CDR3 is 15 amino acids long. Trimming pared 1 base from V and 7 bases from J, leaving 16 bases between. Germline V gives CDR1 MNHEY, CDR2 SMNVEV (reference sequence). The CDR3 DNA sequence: TGTGCCAGCAGTTTATTGACAGGCGGCGGGTATGAAGCTTTCTTT. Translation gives CASSLLTGGGYEAFF.

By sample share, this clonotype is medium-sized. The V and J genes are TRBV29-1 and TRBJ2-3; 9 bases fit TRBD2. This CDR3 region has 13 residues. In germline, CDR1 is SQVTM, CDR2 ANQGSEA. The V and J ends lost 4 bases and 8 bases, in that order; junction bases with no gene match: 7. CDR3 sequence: CSVAAGGEGTQYF. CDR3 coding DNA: TGCAGCGTTGCGGCGGGAGGGGAGGGTACGCAGTATTTT.

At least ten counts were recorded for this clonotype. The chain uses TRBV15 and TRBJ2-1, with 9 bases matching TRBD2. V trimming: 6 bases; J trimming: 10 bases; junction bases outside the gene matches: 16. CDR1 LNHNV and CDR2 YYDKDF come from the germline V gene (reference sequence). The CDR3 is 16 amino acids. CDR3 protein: CATRRTSGGPPREQFF. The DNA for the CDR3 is TGTGCCACCAGGAGAACGAGCGGGGGGCCCCCCCGAGAGCAGTTCTTC.

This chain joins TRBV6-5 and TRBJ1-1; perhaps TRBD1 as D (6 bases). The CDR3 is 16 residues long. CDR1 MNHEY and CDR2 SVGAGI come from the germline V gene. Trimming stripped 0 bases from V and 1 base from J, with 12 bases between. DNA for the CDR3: TGTGCCAGCAGTTACTCATGGGCAGGGGCGAACACTGAAGCTTTCTTT. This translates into CASSYSWAGANTEAFF.

CDR3 amino acids: CASSPRTGTYNEQFF. The CDR3 nucleotides are TGTGCCAGCAGTCCCCGGACAGGGACCTACAATGAGCAGTTCTTC. V and J are TRBV27 and TRBJ2-1; 8 nucleotides align to TRBD1. The ends lost 5 bases at V and 2 bases at J; junction bases unmatched: 5. The CDR3 consists of 15 residues. The germline gives CDR1 MNHEY, CDR2 SMNVEV (reference sequence).

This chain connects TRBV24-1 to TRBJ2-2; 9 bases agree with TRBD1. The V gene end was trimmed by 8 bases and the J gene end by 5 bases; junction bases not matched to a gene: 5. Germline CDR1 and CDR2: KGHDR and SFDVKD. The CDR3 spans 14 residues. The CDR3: CATMGQGRTGELFF. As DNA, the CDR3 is TGTGCCACCATGGGACAGGGACGAACCGGGGAGCTGTTTTTT.

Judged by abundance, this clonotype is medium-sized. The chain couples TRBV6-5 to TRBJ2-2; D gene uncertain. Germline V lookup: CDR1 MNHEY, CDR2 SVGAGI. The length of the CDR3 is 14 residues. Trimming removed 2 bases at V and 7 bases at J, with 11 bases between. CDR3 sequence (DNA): TGTGCCAGCAGTTACGATCGGGTTGGCGGGGAGCTGTTTTTT. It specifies CASSYDRVGGELFF.

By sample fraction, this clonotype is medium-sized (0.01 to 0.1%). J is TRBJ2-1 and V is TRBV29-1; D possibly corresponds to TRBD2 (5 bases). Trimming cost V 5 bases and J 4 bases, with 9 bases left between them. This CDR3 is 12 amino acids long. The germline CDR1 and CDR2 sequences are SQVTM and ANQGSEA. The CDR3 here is CSVTRLYNEQFF. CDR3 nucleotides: TGCAGCGTTACTAGACTGTACAATGAGCAGTTCTTC.

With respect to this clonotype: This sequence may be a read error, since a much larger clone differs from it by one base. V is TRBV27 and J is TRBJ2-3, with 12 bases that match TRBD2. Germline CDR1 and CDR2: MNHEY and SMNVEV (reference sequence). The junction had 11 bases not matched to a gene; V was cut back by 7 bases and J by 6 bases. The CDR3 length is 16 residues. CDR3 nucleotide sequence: TGTGCCAGCAATTTTGGGACTAGCGGGCACTCGGATACGCAGTATTTT. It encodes CASNFGTSGHSDTQYF.